The T cell receptor (beta chain) described here comes from a study of cytomegalovirus exposure and HLA in healthy donors. Study findings and constraints: TCR beta chains associated with HLA were, in a later analysis, more clonally expanded than equally common others. CMV serostatus was the only recorded immune exposure for donors. The investigators catalogued 164 TCR beta chains as cytomegalovirus-associated.

Each of the donors was a healthy bone marrow donor. PCR involved 60 Vbeta and 13 Jbeta primers. Sequencing used immunoSEQ multiplex PCR; TCRdb keeps in-frame clones, though not all of them. The data hold around 170,000 clones, with about 80% observed a single time. In regard to this clone: Its antigen remains unknown.

V lost 6 bases and J lost 1; bases outside the gene matches: 0. The CDR3 contains 14 residues. CDR1 and CDR2 from the germline V gene are MDHEN and SYDVKM. The sequencing input was PBMCs. The sequence derives from a man in his 60s in good health and CMV-seronegative. V is TRBV28 and J is TRBJ2-2, with TRBD2 matching 9 bases. In DNA form, the CDR3 reads TGTGCCAGCAGACTAGCGGGGAACACCGGGGAGCTGTTTTTT. Translated: CASRLAGNTGELFF.